These T cell receptor beta chains were read from a single sample in a study of blood T cells in healthy people across ages. TCRdb re-called the 5' RACE reads through MiXCR, storing one row per CDR3 protein. The sample consists of about 1.6 million distinct CDR3 sequences, around 35% of them appearing once. Sequencing was done on a sample of blood. The receptors stem from a woman younger than 45 in good health. The CDR3 runs from the conserved cysteine through the conserved F or W. Fields, in order: J gene, clone size, V gene, D gene, CDR3 protein, CDR3 DNA. D genes are given only for firm matches. Clone size is not always given. Where it is, it says once, few, many or a class for expanded clones.

j_gene: TRBJ1-2; abundance: -; v_gene: TRBV10-3; d_gene: TRBD1; CDR3aa: CAINQRRDSTSYTF; CDR3nt: TGTGCCATCAACCAGCGGCGGGACAGCACTTCCTACACCTTC
j_gene: TRBJ2-7; abundance: -; v_gene: TRBV10-3; d_gene: -; CDR3aa: CAISALQESYEQYF; CDR3nt: TGTGCCATCAGTGCGCTACAGGAGAGCTACGAGCAGTACTTC
j_gene: TRBJ2-7; abundance: -; v_gene: TRBV20-1; d_gene: -; CDR3aa: CSARRPNQGISYEQYF; CDR3nt: TGCAGTGCTAGACGTCCGAACCAGGGTATTTCCTACGAGCAGTACTTC
j_gene: TRBJ2-7; abundance: few; v_gene: TRBV28; d_gene: -; CDR3aa: CASSPQLTTYEQYF; CDR3nt: TGTGCCAGCAGTCCCCAATTGACCACCTACGAGCAGTACTTC
j_gene: TRBJ2-7; abundance: -; v_gene: TRBV10-2; d_gene: TRBD2; CDR3aa: CASGTSGRAPSSCEQYF; CDR3nt: TGCGCCAGCGGGACTAGCGGGAGGGCCCCGAGCTCCTGCGAGCAGTACTTC
j_gene: TRBJ1-2; abundance: -; v_gene: TRBV27; d_gene: -; CDR3aa: CASSQAGNHGYTF; CDR3nt: TGTGCCAGCAGCCAAGCGGGAAATCATGGCTACACCTTC
j_gene: TRBJ2-1; abundance: medium-sized; v_gene: TRBV10-3; d_gene: TRBD2; CDR3aa: CATRRGDNEQFF; CDR3nt: TGTGCCACCCGGCGGGGGGACAATGAGCAGTTCTTC
j_gene: TRBJ1-1; abundance: many; v_gene: TRBV30; d_gene: -; CDR3aa: CAWNDGNTEAFF; CDR3nt: TGTGCCTGGAACGACGGGAACACTGAAGCTTTCTTT
j_gene: TRBJ2-1; abundance: -; v_gene: TRBV7-6; d_gene: TRBD2; CDR3aa: CASSSWTSGSGDEQFF; CDR3nt: TGTGCCAGCAGCTCTTGGACTAGCGGGAGTGGGGATGAGCAGTTCTTC
j_gene: TRBJ1-1; abundance: -; v_gene: TRBV19; d_gene: -; CDR3aa: CASSIPPRRSTEAFF; CDR3nt: TGTGCCAGTAGTATACCTCCTCGTAGGAGCACTGAAGCTTTCTTT
j_gene: TRBJ2-1; abundance: few; v_gene: TRBV4-1; d_gene: TRBD2; CDR3aa: CASSQGREINEQFF; CDR3nt: TGCGCCAGCAGCCAAGGGCGGGAGATCAATGAGCAGTTCTTC
j_gene: TRBJ2-4; abundance: few; v_gene: TRBV4-1; d_gene: -; CDR3aa: CASSQNVLSKNIQYF; CDR3nt: TGCGCCAGCAGCCAAAATGTTCTCTCCAAAAACATTCAGTACTTC
j_gene: TRBJ2-1; abundance: once; v_gene: TRBV21-1; d_gene: -; CDR3aa: CASTKPLGNGVSLGNEQFF; CDR3nt: TGTGCCAGCACTAAACCCTTGGGAAACGGGGTATCGCTGGGGAATGAGCAGTTCTTC
j_gene: TRBJ2-7; abundance: -; v_gene: TRBV11-2; d_gene: -; CDR3aa: CASSFRQTTYEQYF; CDR3nt: TGTGCCAGCAGCTTTAGGCAGACCACCTACGAGCAGTACTTC
j_gene: TRBJ2-1; abundance: -; v_gene: TRBV7-9; d_gene: -; CDR3aa: CASSLVAFYNEQFF; CDR3nt: TGTGCCAGCAGCTTAGTTGCGTTCTACAATGAGCAGTTCTTC
j_gene: TRBJ2-1; abundance: many; v_gene: TRBV11-2; d_gene: TRBD2; CDR3aa: CASVVGLASYNEQFF; CDR3nt: TGTGCCAGCGTAGTGGGACTAGCGTCCTACAATGAGCAGTTCTTC
j_gene: TRBJ2-3; abundance: many; v_gene: TRBV29-1; d_gene: TRBD2; CDR3aa: CSEWTSGDTQYF; CDR3nt: TGCAGCGAGTGGACTAGTGGCGATACGCAGTATTTT
j_gene: TRBJ2-3; abundance: few; v_gene: TRBV27; d_gene: TRBD2; CDR3aa: CASSLSAGGYTQYF; CDR3nt: TGTGCCAGCAGTTTATCAGCGGGGGGTTATACGCAGTATTTT
j_gene: TRBJ2-5; abundance: -; v_gene: TRBV5-1; d_gene: -; CDR3aa: CASSLGRFMAQYF; CDR3nt: TGCGCCAGCAGCCTTGGCAGGTTTATGGCCCAGTACTTC
j_gene: TRBJ2-5; abundance: few; v_gene: TRBV3-1; d_gene: -; CDR3aa: CASSRRRSQRGNRVPETQYF; CDR3nt: TGTGCCAGCAGCCGTCGACGGTCGCAAAGGGGTAACAGGGTCCCAGAGACCCAGTACTTC
j_gene: TRBJ2-1; abundance: -; v_gene: TRBV6-6; d_gene: TRBD1; CDR3aa: CASTQTGGVRNEQFF; CDR3nt: TGTGCCAGCACCCAGACAGGGGGCGTTCGGAATGAGCAGTTCTTC
j_gene: TRBJ2-5; abundance: few; v_gene: TRBV5-1; d_gene: -; CDR3aa: CASSFVKATKETQYF; CDR3nt: TGCGCCAGCAGCTTCGTTAAAGCCACCAAGGAGACCCAGTACTTC
j_gene: TRBJ1-4; abundance: few; v_gene: TRBV7-3; d_gene: TRBD1; CDR3aa: CASSLNPATGAYEKLFF; CDR3nt: TGTGCCAGCAGCTTAAATCCCGCTACAGGGGCTTATGAAAAACTGTTTTTT
j_gene: TRBJ2-3; abundance: once; v_gene: TRBV3-1; d_gene: TRBD1; CDR3aa: CTSSQAFRGWNTQYF; CDR3nt: TGTACCAGCAGCCAAGCTTTCAGGGGGTGGAATACGCAGTATTTT
j_gene: TRBJ2-5; abundance: -; v_gene: TRBV20-1; d_gene: TRBD1; CDR3aa: CSARVGETGEQETLYF; CDR3nt: TGCAGTGCTAGGGTGGGCGAGACAGGGGAACAAGAGACCCTGTACTTC
j_gene: TRBJ1-5; abundance: -; v_gene: TRBV7-8; d_gene: TRBD1; CDR3aa: CASSLEGGQSNQPQHF; CDR3nt: TGTGCCAGCAGCTTAGAGGGGGGACAGAGCAATCAGCCCCAGCATTTT
j_gene: TRBJ2-7; abundance: -; v_gene: TRBV14; d_gene: TRBD2; CDR3aa: CASSQVSGRFYEQYF; CDR3nt: TGTGCCAGCAGCCAAGTCAGCGGGAGATTCTACGAGCAGTACTTC
j_gene: TRBJ2-5; abundance: few; v_gene: TRBV18; d_gene: -; CDR3aa: CASSPPSSALGETQYF; CDR3nt: TGTGCCAGCTCACCACCGAGTTCGGCCCTAGGAGAGACCCAGTACTTC
j_gene: TRBJ1-2; abundance: -; v_gene: TRBV10-3; d_gene: -; CDR3aa: CAISDRIENYGYTF; CDR3nt: TGTGCCATCAGTGATAGGATAGAAAACTATGGCTACACCTTC
j_gene: TRBJ2-7; abundance: few; v_gene: TRBV5-1; d_gene: TRBD2; CDR3aa: CASRWTSGAYEQYF; CDR3nt: TGCGCCAGCAGGTGGACTAGCGGGGCCTACGAGCAGTACTTC
j_gene: TRBJ2-1; abundance: -; v_gene: TRBV7-8; d_gene: -; CDR3aa: CASFWDISYNEQFF; CDR3nt: TGTGCCAGCTTCTGGGACATTTCCTACAATGAGCAGTTCTTC
j_gene: TRBJ2-1; abundance: many; v_gene: TRBV4-1; d_gene: TRBD2; CDR3aa: CASSQEVAGRSQQFF; CDR3nt: TGCGCCAGCAGCCAAGAGGTAGCGGGGAGATCGCAGCAGTTCTTC
j_gene: TRBJ1-2; abundance: -; v_gene: TRBV20-1; d_gene: -; CDR3aa: CSARPTGYGYTF; CDR3nt: TGCAGTGCTAGACCCACAGGGTATGGCTACACCTTC
j_gene: TRBJ2-5; abundance: few; v_gene: TRBV9; d_gene: -; CDR3aa: CASSEGNVETQYF; CDR3nt: TGTGCCAGCAGCGAGGGGAACGTAGAGACCCAGTACTTC
j_gene: TRBJ2-7; abundance: -; v_gene: TRBV30; d_gene: TRBD2; CDR3aa: CAWRAPAGLAGGPSSYEQYF; CDR3nt: TGTGCCTGGAGGGCCCCTGCGGGACTAGCGGGAGGACCGAGCTCCTACGAGCAGTACTTC
j_gene: TRBJ2-1; abundance: few; v_gene: TRBV2; d_gene: -; CDR3aa: CASSEYGGTDEQFF; CDR3nt: TGTGCCAGCAGTGAATATGGAGGGACCGATGAGCAGTTCTTC
j_gene: TRBJ2-1; abundance: few; v_gene: TRBV20-1; d_gene: TRBD2; CDR3aa: CSARDRLAGGPSNEQFF; CDR3nt: TGCAGTGCTAGAGATCGACTAGCGGGGGGGCCATCGAATGAGCAGTTCTTC
j_gene: TRBJ1-2; abundance: few; v_gene: TRBV2; d_gene: -; CDR3aa: CASRTEGDGYTF; CDR3nt: TGTGCCAGCAGGACAGAGGGCGATGGCTACACCTTC
j_gene: TRBJ2-3; abundance: once; v_gene: TRBV12-3/TRBV12-4; d_gene: -; CDR3aa: CASMPLGLGTDTQYF; CDR3nt: TGTGCCAGCATGCCCCTAGGGTTGGGAACAGATACGCAGTATTTT
j_gene: TRBJ1-2; abundance: -; v_gene: TRBV4-1; d_gene: -; CDR3aa: CASSLGGADYGYTF; CDR3nt: TGCGCCAGCAGCCTGGGGGGGGCCGACTATGGCTACACCTTC
j_gene: TRBJ2-5; abundance: many; v_gene: TRBV7-9; d_gene: -; CDR3aa: CASSPMQETQYF; CDR3nt: TGTGCCAGCAGCCCGATGCAAGAGACCCAGTACTTC
j_gene: TRBJ2-1; abundance: once; v_gene: TRBV11-2; d_gene: TRBD2; CDR3aa: CASSDALAGHNEQFF; CDR3nt: TGTGCCAGCAGCGACGCACTAGCGGGACACAATGAGCAGTTCTTC